The 20 T cell receptor beta chains below were found in one sample sequenced in a study of blood T cell repertoires in COVID-19. Assay: immunoSEQ multiplex PCR; the TCRdb copy retains only in-frame clones and omits some. The sample has roughly 160,000 clones; over 75% are singletons. Sequenced input: PBMCs or T cells enriched from blood (not recorded which). These TCRs come from a woman between 45 and 60 years old who had recovered from COVID-19.

The V gene is TRBV29-1, the J gene TRBJ1-2; possibly TRBD1 for D (6 bases). Germline lookup yields CDR1 SQVTM and CDR2 ANQGSEA. This CDR3 is 13 amino acids long. V shed 2 bases and J shed 8 bases, with 15 bases lying between them. CDR3 sequence reads: CSVEPGQSTGYTF. CDR3 in DNA: TGCAGCGTTGAACCGGGACAAAGCACCGGCTACACCTTC.

This chain uses TRBV15 with TRBJ2-3, with TRBD2 identical over 9 bases. The CDR3 extends over 17 amino acids. Germline values: CDR1 LNHNV, CDR2 YYDKDF (reference sequence). V lost 3 bases, J lost 2 bases, and 9 bases stayed unmatched. The CDR3 region is CATSRSVIAGVTDTQYF. CDR3 in DNA: TGTGCCACCAGCAGGTCGGTCATAGCGGGGGTCACAGATACGCAGTATTTT.

This clone was counted once. The rearrangement links TRBV2 to TRBJ1-4; TRBD1 is a possible D gene (5 bases). V shed 4 bases and J shed 8 bases, with 14 bases lying between them. The CDR3 covers 14 residues. Germline V gives CDR1 SNHLY, CDR2 FYNNEI. The CDR3 DNA reads TGTGCCAGCAGTGTTTCAGGGCTTAACGAAAAACTGTTTTTT. Translated: CASSVSGLNEKLFF.

V gene TRBV6-2 or TRBV6-3 combines with J gene TRBJ2-7, with TRBD1 matching 8 bases. Germline CDR1 and CDR2: MNHEY and SVGEGT. The CDR3 loop spans 14 amino acids. The trim removed 0 bases at V and 5 bases at J, leaving 3 bases unmatched. The CDR3 reads CASSYSRTGNEQYF. The CDR3 DNA reads as TGTGCCAGCAGTTACTCACGGACAGGGAACGAGCAGTACTTC.

This chain connects TRBV7-2 to TRBJ1-2, with D perhaps TRBD1 (6 bases). CDR1 is SGHTA, CDR2 FQGNSA, per germline. The CDR3 covers 15 residues. Trimming stripped 5 bases from V and 4 bases from J, with 17 bases between. CDR3 protein: CASSLATGILYGYTF. Here the CDR3 DNA reads TGTGCCAGCAGCCTCGCTACAGGGATACTCTATGGCTACACCTTC.

J is TRBJ2-1 and V is TRBV19, with TRBD2 matching 10 bases. The germline CDR1 and CDR2 sequences are LNHDA and SQIVND (reference sequence). CDR3 length: 16 amino acids. J was trimmed by 4 bases and V by 1 base; bases with no gene match: 4. The CDR3 DNA reads as TGTGCCAGTAGTATAGGGACTAGCGGAGGATACAATGAGCAGTTCTTC. Encoded protein: CASSIGTSGGYNEQFF.

V and J are TRBV19 and TRBJ1-2, with D maybe TRBD1 (6 bases). The V gene's germline CDR1 is LNHDA and CDR2 SQIVND (reference sequence). The CDR3 has 14 amino acids. Trimming shortened V by 2 bases and J by 4 bases, and 11 bases separated the two germline ends. The CDR3 loop is CASSISQGAYGYTF. DNA of the CDR3: TGTGCCAGTAGTATATCACAGGGAGCCTATGGCTACACCTTC.

This sequence joins TRBV13 and TRBJ2-7; 11 bases line up with TRBD2. Germline V CDR1 and CDR2: PRHDT, FYEKMQ (reference sequence). With 5 bases clipped from V and 2 bases from J, the junction kept 2 bases outside the gene matches. This CDR3 has 14 amino acids. CDR3 region: CASSVSGRAYEQYF. The CDR3 bases are TGTGCCAGCAGCGTTAGCGGGAGGGCCTACGAGCAGTACTTC.

The chain uses TRBV24-1 and TRBJ2-3, with no clear D. This CDR3 comprises 12 residues. The germline V and J ends were trimmed by 4 bases and 7 bases, with 8 bases remaining between them. Germline assignment: CDR1 KGHDR and CDR2 SFDVKD. CDR3 residues: CATSDTRYTQYF. The CDR3 DNA follows: TGTGCCACCAGTGACACTCGGTATACGCAGTATTTT.

The rearrangement links TRBV28 to TRBJ1-1; maybe TRBD1 (6 bases). The germline CDR1 and CDR2 sequences are MDHEN and SYDVKM. The CDR3 has 14 amino acids. The V and J ends lost 4 bases and 3 bases respectively, with 12 bases between them. As DNA, the CDR3 is TGTGCCAGCAGTTCAGGGACACGGGACACTGAAGCTTTCTTT. Residues: CASSSGTRDTEAFF.

The chain uses TRBV12-3 or TRBV12-4 and TRBJ2-2; tentative D call: TRBD2 (5 bases). The CDR3 totals 13 residues. V dropped 5 bases and J dropped 5 bases, with 9 bases sitting between them. DNA for the CDR3: TGTGCCAGCAGTCCCCGAGGGACCGGGGAGCTGTTTTTT. Its translation is CASSPRGTGELFF.

The chain recombines TRBV18 with TRBJ2-7; possibly TRBD2 for D (7 bases). Germline assignment: CDR1 KGHSH and CDR2 LQKENI. Trimming left V 4 bases short and J 0 bases short, with 10 bases between. The CDR3 totals 14 residues. The CDR3 spells CASSRGGNSYEQYF. CDR3 in DNA: TGTGCCAGCTCACGCGGGGGCAACTCCTACGAGCAGTACTTC.

The rearrangement joins TRBV11-2 to TRBJ2-1, with TRBD1 identical over 9 bases. The germline V gene has CDR1 SGHAT and CDR2 FQNNGV. The CDR3 runs to 14 residues. Trimming cost V 3 bases and J 13 bases; bases outside gene matches: 10. In nucleotides, the CDR3 is TGTGCCAGCAGCTTCCCCGGGACAGGGTTTGGTCAGTTCTTC. It is translated as CASSFPGTGFGQFF.

The rearrangement links TRBV19 to TRBJ2-1, with 8 bases aligning to TRBD1. The CDR3 is 14 amino acids. In germline, CDR1 is LNHDA, CDR2 SQIVND (reference sequence). V lost 3 bases and J lost 6; bases outside the gene matches: 4. Written as DNA, the CDR3 is TGTGCCAGTAGTATCCAGGGGGCGGGCAATGAGCAGTTCTTC. This sequence encodes CASSIQGAGNEQFF.

The rearrangement uses TRBV5-1 and TRBJ2-2, with D possibly TRBD1 on 6 matching bases. Between the trimmed V and J ends, which lost 4 bases and 4 bases, there was a span of 14 bases. The CDR3 loop spans 15 amino acids. The germline V gene has CDR1 SGHRS and CDR2 YFSETQ. This chain's CDR3 is CASSGIQGSTGELFF. The CDR3 coding sequence is TGCGCCAGCAGCGGAATACAGGGCAGCACCGGGGAGCTGTTTTTT.

J is TRBJ1-5 and V is TRBV28, with D possibly TRBD1 on 6 matching bases. The V gene's germline CDR1 is MDHEN and CDR2 SYDVKM. Deletions cut 3 bases from V and 7 bases from J, with 13 bases between. CDR3 length: 14 residues. As DNA, the CDR3 is TGTGCCAGCAGTTTCAGGGGTCCGACCCAGCCCCAGCATTTT. Its protein is CASSFRGPTQPQHF.

The DNA for the CDR3 is TGCGCCAGCAGGGGGGACAGGGGGCCATACAATGAGCAGTTCTTC. This translates into CASRGDRGPYNEQFF. The J gene is TRBJ2-1, the V gene TRBV10-2; 12 nucleotides line up with TRBD1. The CDR3 covers 15 residues. V shed 6 bases and J 4 bases; nucleotides not matched to a gene: 4. Germline CDR1 WSHSY, CDR2 SAAADI.

The V call is TRBV7-2, the J call TRBJ1-6; D gene unclear. The CDR3 loop spans 12 amino acids. In germline, CDR1 is SGHTA, CDR2 FQGNSA. Trimming shortened V by 2 bases and J by 8 bases, and 4 bases separated the two germline ends. The CDR3 sequence is CASSLSYSPLHF. The CDR3 bases are TGTGCCAGCAGCTTAAGCTATTCACCCCTCCACTTT.

This rearrangement joins TRBV28 to TRBJ1-6; 7 bases match TRBD1. The germline V gene has CDR1 MDHEN and CDR2 SYDVKM. Trimming removed 6 bases from V and 7 bases from J; junction bases left unmatched: 9. The CDR3 is made up of 15 amino acids. CDR3 sequence (DNA): TGTGCCAGCAGGGCTAAAAAACAGGGGAATTCACCCCTCCACTTT. Its protein is CASRAKKQGNSPLHF.

Points on this clone: Other nucleotide sequences from this sample produce the same CDR3. V is TRBV3-1 (or the pseudogene TRBV3-2) and J is TRBJ2-1; 8 positions agree with TRBD2. Germline V lookup: CDR1 LGHDT, CDR2 YNNKEL (reference sequence). V trimming: 0 bases; J trimming: 8 bases; junction bases outside the gene matches: 9. This CDR3 has 16 residues. The CDR3 nucleotides are TGTGCCAGCAGCCAAGAGAGCAGCGGGAGTCGGTATGAGCAGTTCTTC. Protein: CASSQESSGSRYEQFF.